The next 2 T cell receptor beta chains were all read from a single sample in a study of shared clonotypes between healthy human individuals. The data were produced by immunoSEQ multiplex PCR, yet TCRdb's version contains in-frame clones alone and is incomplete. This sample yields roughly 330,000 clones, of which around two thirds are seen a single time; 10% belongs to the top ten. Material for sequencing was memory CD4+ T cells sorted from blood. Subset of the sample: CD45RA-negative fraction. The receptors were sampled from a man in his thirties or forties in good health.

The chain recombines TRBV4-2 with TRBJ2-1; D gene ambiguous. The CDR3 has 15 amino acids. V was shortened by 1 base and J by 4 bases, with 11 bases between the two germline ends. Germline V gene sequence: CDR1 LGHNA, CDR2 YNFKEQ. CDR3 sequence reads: CASSQAGESYNEQFF. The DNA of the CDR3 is TGTGCCAGCAGCCAAGCTGGGGAATCTTACAATGAGCAGTTCTTC.

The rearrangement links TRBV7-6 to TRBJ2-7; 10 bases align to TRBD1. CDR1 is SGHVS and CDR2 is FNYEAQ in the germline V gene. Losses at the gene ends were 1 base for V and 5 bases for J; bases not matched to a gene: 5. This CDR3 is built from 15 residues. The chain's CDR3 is CASSLGGTGDHEQYF. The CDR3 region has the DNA TGTGCCAGCAGCTTAGGTGGGACAGGGGACCACGAGCAGTACTTC.